This T cell receptor (beta chain) is from a study of blood T cell repertoires in COVID-19. In the study overall: Sample material is recorded as cDNA or gDNA derived from T cells, B-cell-depleted T cells, or PBMCs.

The authors' processing: Estimation of nucleated cell counts was performed using reference gene primer amplification. TCRdb's table, derived via immunoSEQ multiplex PCR, lists solely in-frame clones and lacks some. V, J and clone size derive from that table, while D and trimming were established from the DNA sequence. The sample yields about 300,000 clones, roughly 89% seen once. This receptor was identified in a man aged 35-49 years with acute or convalescent COVID-19. Sequencing was done on a sample of peripheral blood.

The CDR3 sequence is CASSRDRNSPLHF. As DNA, the CDR3 is TGTGCCAGCAGCCGGGACAGAAATTCACCCCTCCACTTT. This sequence joins TRBV7-3 and TRBJ1-6; 7 nucleotides line up with TRBD1. The CDR3 extends over 13 amino acids. Germline CDR1 SGHTA, CDR2 FQGTGA. With 5 bases clipped from V and 7 bases from J, the junction kept 2 bases outside the gene matches.